The rows below give T cell receptor beta chains drawn from one sample of a study of shared clonotypes between healthy human individuals. Here immunoSEQ multiplex PCR was the method, and the copy in TCRdb shows in-frame clones only, minus some. The repertoire has over a million clones, 75% to 80% of them found once; the top ten carry roughly 0.57%. Source material: memory CD4+ T cells from PBMCs. The receptors were sampled from a man younger than 30 in good health. Some clones in this sample may be carry-over from other donors' samples. Each CDR3 is given with its conserved first and last residue. D genes are given only for firm matches. Clone size is stated in some rows and not others, as once, few, many or a class when expanded.

clone_size d_call cdr3_length j_call v_call cdr3_nt cdr3_aa
. TRBD1 16 TRBJ1-4 TRBV2 TGTGCCAGCACGAGGACAGGGAACTTTGGGGATGAAAAACTGTTTTTT CASTRTGNFGDEKLFF
few TRBD2 16 TRBJ2-1 TRBV29-1 TGCAGCGTTGATCCTAGCGGAATAGTTAGAGGTTATGAGCAGTTCTTC CSVDPSGIVRGYEQFF
few TRBD1 14 TRBJ2-5 TRBV28 TGTGCCATCGGACAGGGGGTGCTCCAAGAGACCCAGTACTTC CAIGQGVLQETQYF
. TRBD2 16 TRBJ2-1 TRBV14 TGTGCCAGCAGCCAAGCGCGGGGGGGAGTTGTCAATGAGCAGTTCTTC CASSQARGGVVNEQFF
once . 15 TRBJ2-7 TRBV27 TGTGCCAGCAGTTTCCGGCAGGGCCTCTCGGGGGAGCAGTACTTC CASSFRQGLSGEQYF
. TRBD1 15 TRBJ1-6 TRBV5-1 TGCGCCAGCAGCCAAACCGGACAGGGTAATTCACCCCTCCACTTT CASSQTGQGNSPLHF
. . 15 TRBJ1-1 TRBV15 TGTGCCACCAGCAGAGATCTCGGAGGGGGGACTGAAGCTTTCTTT CATSRDLGGGTEAFF
. TRBD1 13 TRBJ1-5 TRBV29-1 TGCAGCGTTGCAGGGGGGCTGAATCAGCCCCAGCATTTT CSVAGGLNQPQHF
. . 15 TRBJ1-4 TRBV11-2 TGTGCCAGTCGGAGACAGGCGGCAACTAATGAAAAACTGTTTTTT CASRRQAATNEKLFF
. . 14 TRBJ2-1 TRBV7-9 TGTGCCAGCAGCCCAGTAGCGGACTGGGATGAGCAGTTCTTC CASSPVADWDEQFF
few TRBD1 14 TRBJ1-2 TRBV2 TGTGCCAGCAGGGACAGGGCGGCTAACTATGGCTACACCTTC CASRDRAANYGYTF
. . 15 TRBJ2-3 TRBV30 TGTGCCTGGAGGGGAGGTCCCTCTAGCACAGATACGCAGTATTTT CAWRGGPSSTDTQYF
. . 15 TRBJ2-3 TRBV6-1 TGTGCCAGCAGTGACGACCACCTTGGGATAGATACGCAGTATTTT CASSDDHLGIDTQYF
. . 12 TRBJ2-5 TRBV18 TGTGCCAGCTGGTCTACCGGGGGGACCCAGTACTTC CASWSTGGTQYF
. TRBD1 14 TRBJ1-3 TRBV9 TGTGCCAGCAGCCCAGCGACAGGGGGAAACACCATATATTTT CASSPATGGNTIYF
. . 16 TRBJ2-1 TRBV7-9 TGTGCCAGCAGCCCCGAGGGGCTAGGCCCTGGGTATGAGCAGTTCTTC CASSPEGLGPGYEQFF
few TRBD1 14 TRBJ1-3 TRBV7-2 TGTGCCAGCAGCTTAGGACAGGGAGGAAACACCATATATTTT CASSLGQGGNTIYF
. TRBD1 12 TRBJ1-5 TRBV28 TGTGCCAGCAGTCGACAGGGACGACCCCAGCATTTT CASSRQGRPQHF
. . 14 TRBJ1-1 TRBV6-5 TGTGCCAGCAGGGATCGTGGCCCCGCTCATGAAGCTTTCTTT CASRDRGPAHEAFF
. . 14 TRBJ2-4 TRBV19 TGTGCCAGTACCCCCGGGCCGAGGGAAAACATTCAGTACTTC CASTPGPRENIQYF
. . 15 TRBJ2-3 TRBV28 TGTGCCAGCAGTTCCTACCCGACTAGCACAGATACGCAGTATTTT CASSSYPTSTDTQYF
many . 14 TRBJ1-2 TRBV19 TGTGCCAGTAGTATAACGATGGCTAACTATGGCTACACCTTC CASSITMANYGYTF
few TRBD1 15 TRBJ1-4 TRBV18 TGTGCCAGCTCGCCAGGGACAGGTCGTCATGAAAAACTGTTTTTT CASSPGTGRHEKLFF
. TRBD1 16 TRBJ1-5 TRBV19 TGTGCCAGTAGCATATCCGGGACAGCAGACAATCAGCCCCAGCATTTT CASSISGTADNQPQHF
. TRBD1 16 TRBJ1-4 TRBV19 TGTGCCAGTAGTATAGATTCTGGGACAGGGAATGAAAAACTGTTTTTT CASSIDSGTGNEKLFF
. . 14 TRBJ2-2 TRBV7-3 TGTGCCGGATCGGGACGGGCAACCACCGGGGAGCTGTTTTTT CAGSGRATTGELFF
. . 14 TRBJ2-5 TRBV28 TGTGCCAGCAATTCATGGGGCGACCAAGAGACCCAGTACTTC CASNSWGDQETQYF
. . 15 TRBJ2-7 TRBV21-1 TGTGCCAGCAGCCGAGGGACTAGCGGGGTCTACGAGCAGTACTTC CASSRGTSGVYEQYF
. . 14 TRBJ2-7 TRBV19 TGTGCCAGTAGCATGGGAGTAGAGGCCTACGAGCAGTACTTC CASSMGVEAYEQYF